The 22 T cell receptor beta chains presented below share a single source sample, sequenced in a study of shared clonotypes between healthy human individuals (dated by TCRdb to 2020 to 2021). The library came from the immunoSEQ multiplex PCR assay. The immuneACCESS repertoire file appears here via TCRdb, limited to in-frame rearrangements. These files lack a portion of the clones; in checked studies, under half of the deficit traces to unresolved V genes, and the cause of the others is not known. A total of around 2.1 million clones appear in this sample, approximately 96% of them only once. More than 0.1% of the sample belongs to the ten largest clones. The source material was naive CD4+ T cells sorted from blood. Explained via the paper, the cell subset or site label denotes: CD45RA+ positively selected. The receptor source for this set is a man aged 18-30 years in good health.

The chain links TRBV9 to TRBJ2-7; TRBD2 agrees at 7 bases. V dropped 0 bases and J dropped 5; count of bases not matched to a gene: 8. Germline V gene sequence: CDR1 SGDLS, CDR2 YYNGEE. CDR3 length: 15 amino acids. CDR3 protein: CASSVAGGKFDEQYF. The CDR3, as DNA: TGTGCCAGCAGCGTAGCCGGGGGGAAGTTCGACGAGCAGTACTTC.

The chain has TRBV5-1 and TRBJ2-7; TRBD2 matches at 11 bases. The length of the CDR3 is 15 residues. Germline V gene sequence: CDR1 SGHRS, CDR2 YFSETQ. Germline trimming cut 4 bases from V and 4 bases from J; bases unmatched to any gene: 7. CDR3 loop: CASSSLAGGLYEQYF. Written as DNA, the CDR3 is TGCGCCAGCAGCAGTCTAGCGGGAGGATTGTACGAGCAGTACTTC. Drawing the rest from reference TRBV5-1 and TRBJ2-7, the complete variable domain is KAGVTQTPRYLIKTRGQQVTLSCSPISGHRSVSWYQQTPGQGLQFLFEYFSETQRNKGNFPGRFSGRQFSNSRSEMNVSTLELGDSALYLCASSSLAGGLYEQYFGPGTRLTVT.

This chain connects TRBV7-9 to TRBJ1-1, with 11 bases fitting TRBD1. This CDR3 comprises 15 residues. Losses at the gene ends were 5 bases for V and 4 bases for J; bases not matched to a gene: 6. Germline V gene data show CDR1 as SEHNR and CDR2 as FQNEAQ (reference sequence). The CDR3 is CASSPRTGGGTEAFF. DNA of the CDR3: TGTGCCAGCAGCCCTAGGACAGGGGGCGGCACTGAAGCTTTCTTT.

The chain recombines TRBV5-4 with TRBJ2-7; 7 nucleotides line up with TRBD1. Germline CDR1 SGHNT, CDR2 YYREEE (reference sequence). Trimming removed 3 bases from V and 7 bases from J; junction bases left unmatched: 10. CDR3 length: 14 residues. CDR3: CASSWTGLPGEQYF. DNA for the CDR3: TGTGCCAGCAGCTGGACAGGTTTACCGGGGGAGCAGTACTTC.

The rearrangement uses TRBV2 and TRBJ2-2, with D tentatively TRBD1 (5 bases). The CDR3 extends over 18 amino acids. Germline V gene sequence: CDR1 SNHLY, CDR2 FYNNEI. The V end was cut by 3 bases, the J end by 0 bases, with 17 bases between. CDR3 protein: CASSDRADINSNTGELFF. Written as DNA, the CDR3 is TGTGCCAGCAGTGACAGGGCCGATATCAACTCGAACACCGGGGAGCTGTTTTTT.

The chain employs TRBV11-2 and TRBJ2-5; 16 bases are shared with TRBD2. The CDR3 consists of 16 residues. Germline V lookup: CDR1 SGHAT, CDR2 FQNNGV. The junction had 2 bases not matched to a gene; V was cut back by 0 bases and J by 7 bases. CDR3 nucleotides: TGTGCCAGCAGCTTAGAGGGGACTAGCGGGAGGGCGACCCAGTACTTC. This codes for CASSLEGTSGRATQYF.

This clone was seen only once. The identical CDR3 is also encoded by other nucleotide sequences in the sample. The CDR3 DNA is TGTGCCAGCAGTTACCGGGACTCCTACAATGAGCAGTTCTTC. This codes for CASSYRDSYNEQFF. The V call is TRBV6-5, the J call TRBJ2-1, with D perhaps matching TRBD2 (5 bases). The V gene lost 2 bases and the J gene lost 0 bases, with 5 bases spanning the gap. The CDR3 consists of 14 residues. CDR1 MNHEY and CDR2 SVGAGI come from the germline V gene.

In the case of this clone: This CDR3 is also generated by other DNA sequences in the sample. V gene TRBV5-1 combines with J gene TRBJ1-4, with a possible D match to TRBD1 (6 bases). Per the germline V gene, CDR1 is SGHRS and CDR2 is YFSETQ. The CDR3 is 14 residues long. V lost 2 bases and J lost 2, with 7 bases in between. DNA for the CDR3: TGCGCCAGCAGCTTACAGGGTACTAATGAAAAACTGTTTTTT. Its protein product is CASSLQGTNEKLFF.

The chain combines TRBV27 with TRBJ2-5, with 10 nucleotides matching TRBD2. The CDR3 is 17 amino acids. The V and J ends lost 5 bases and 5 bases, in that order; junction bases with no gene match: 14. Germline-derived CDR1 and CDR2 are MNHEY and SMNVEV (reference sequence). The DNA of the CDR3 is TGTGCCAGCAGTCAACTGGGCCTAGCGGGAGTTCAGGAGACCCAGTACTTC. This gives the protein CASSQLGLAGVQETQYF.

The rearrangement uses TRBV5-6 and TRBJ2-2; no firm D call. The length of the CDR3 is 16 residues. The germline V gene has CDR1 SGHDT and CDR2 YYEEEE. V was clipped by 0 bases and J by 4 bases, with 13 bases between them. The CDR3 sequence: CASSLGFLGGTGELFF. As DNA, the CDR3 is TGTGCCAGCAGCTTGGGATTTCTTGGCGGCACCGGGGAGCTGTTTTTT.

The chain employs TRBV4-1 and TRBJ1-5; no clear D gene. Germline-derived CDR1 and CDR2 are MGHRA and YSYEKL. The ends were cut back, 0 bases at V and 0 bases at J, with 6 bases in the middle. This CDR3 has 15 residues. The CDR3 DNA sequence: TGCGCCAGCAGCCAAGATGGACTTAGCAATCAGCCCCAGCATTTT. Protein sequence: CASSQDGLSNQPQHF.

The chain employs TRBV2 and TRBJ1-6; D gene ambiguous. The CDR3 is 13 amino acids. Germline lookup yields CDR1 SNHLY and CDR2 FYNNEI. V dropped 1 base and J dropped 10 bases, with 8 bases sitting between them. DNA for the CDR3: TGTGCCAGCAGTGAAGAAGCGTGGTCACCCCTCCACTTT. Translation: CASSEEAWSPLHF.

V and J are TRBV5-1 and TRBJ2-2, with a weak D call TRBD2 (6 bases). V was clipped by 7 bases and J by 1 base, with 20 bases between them. CDR1 is SGHRS and CDR2 is YFSETQ in the germline V gene. The CDR3 runs to 17 residues. The CDR3 region is CASSGGQRLQNTGELFF. Here the CDR3 DNA reads TGCGCCAGCTCCGGGGGTCAGCGCCTCCAGAACACCGGGGAGCTGTTTTTT.

The chain has TRBV27 and TRBJ1-1, with 10 positions matching TRBD1. Germline V CDR1 and CDR2: MNHEY, SMNVEV (reference sequence). This CDR3 region has 15 residues. With 1 base clipped from V and 4 bases from J, the junction kept 3 bases outside the gene matches. DNA for the CDR3: TGTGCCAGCAGTTTATTCCGGACAGGGGGCACTGAAGCTTTCTTT. This translates into CASSLFRTGGTEAFF.

The V and J genes are TRBV28 and TRBJ1-5; D may be TRBD1 (5 bases). Between the trimmed V and J ends, which lost 7 bases and 0 bases, there was a span of 13 bases. The CDR3 is 15 residues long. Per the germline V gene, CDR1 is MDHEN and CDR2 is SYDVKM. DNA for the CDR3: TGTGCCAGCAACCTCCAGGGTGGTAGCAATCAGCCCCAGCATTTT. Residues: CASNLQGGSNQPQHF.

This clone was counted a single time. The rearrangement links TRBV5-5 to TRBJ1-2; no clear D gene. Germline CDR1 and CDR2: SGHKS and YYEKEE (reference sequence). CDR3 length: 12 residues. V was trimmed by 3 bases and J by 5 bases, leaving 8 bases between them. CDR3 coding DNA: TGTGCCAGCAGCTACGAAGGGTATGGCTACACCTTC. The encoded protein is CASSYEGYGYTF.

The chain employs TRBV28 and TRBJ1-5; the D gene is possibly TRBD1 (5 bases). The CDR3 sequence is 16 residues long. Trimming pared 3 bases from V and 6 bases from J, leaving 18 bases between. Germline V gene lookup returns CDR1 MDHEN and CDR2 SYDVKM. In DNA, the CDR3 is TGTGCCAGCAGTTTCCCCCTCCCGGGGGGGGTTCAGCCCCAGCATTTT. It encodes CASSFPLPGGVQPQHF.

Regarding this clone: Distinct nucleotide sequences in the sample also encode this CDR3. The chain recombines TRBV7-2 with TRBJ2-7; 7 nucleotides agree with TRBD1. The CDR3 consists of 15 residues. CDR1 and CDR2 (germline): SGHTA, FQGNSA. V gave up 1 base and J gave up 0 bases; unmatched junction bases: 3. The CDR3 is CASSLDRGSSYEQYF. CDR3 nucleotide sequence: TGTGCCAGCAGCTTAGACAGGGGAAGCTCCTACGAGCAGTACTTC.

The V and J genes are TRBV5-1 and TRBJ2-1; 12 nucleotides line up with TRBD2. CDR1 SGHRS and CDR2 YFSETQ come from the germline V gene. Trimming cost V 5 bases and J 8 bases; bases outside gene matches: 8. This CDR3 contains 15 residues. CDR3 in amino acids: CASSLRTSGKDEQFF. The CDR3, as DNA: TGCGCCAGCAGTTTAAGGACTAGCGGGAAGGATGAGCAGTTCTTC.

Remarks on this clone: The same CDR3 is also encoded by other DNA sequences in this sample. Here the CDR3 DNA reads TGTGCCAGTAGTGGACAAAACTATGGCTACACCTTC. It codes for CASSGQNYGYTF. The gene calls are TRBV19 and TRBJ1-2; D might be TRBD1 (5 bases). Trimming stripped 5 bases from V and 2 bases from J, with 6 bases between. CDR3 length equals 12 residues. Per the germline V gene, CDR1 is LNHDA and CDR2 is SQIVND (reference sequence).

The chain couples TRBV28 to TRBJ1-2; maybe TRBD1 (6 bases). Per the germline V gene, CDR1 is MDHEN and CDR2 is SYDVKM. The CDR3 loop spans 11 amino acids. With 10 bases removed from V and 2 bases from J, the gap between germline ends came to 8 bases. CDR3 coding DNA: TGTGCCACACAGGGCAACTATGGCTACACCTTC. Residues: CATQGNYGYTF.

The chain has TRBV27 and TRBJ1-4; 7 bases agree with TRBD1. The trim removed 4 bases at V and 5 bases at J, leaving 7 bases unmatched. This CDR3 has 15 residues. CDR1 is MNHEY and CDR2 is SMNVEV in the germline V gene (reference sequence). The CDR3 sequence is CASSSQDRPNEKLFF. DNA of the CDR3: TGTGCCAGCAGTTCTCAGGACAGGCCCAATGAAAAACTGTTTTTT.